The 31 T cell receptor beta chains reported below all come from one sample, sequenced in a study of blood T cell repertoires in COVID-19. Libraries were prepared by immunoSEQ multiplex PCR; TCRdb keeps only in-frame clonotypes and omits some of them. Altogether around 160,000 clones are present, approximately 80% being singletons, with the ten largest covering around 10%. Specimen: PBMCs or T cells enriched from blood (not recorded which). The origin of the receptors is a man aged 50 or older who had recovered from COVID-19.

The rearrangement links TRBV5-1 to TRBJ2-7, with 11 bases fitting TRBD2. Germline CDR1 SGHRS, CDR2 YFSETQ. Trimming at V came to 0 bases and at J to 5 bases, leaving 4 bases not matched to a gene. This CDR3 region has 15 residues. CDR3 sequence: CASSLVLAGADEQYF. DNA of the CDR3: TGCGCCAGCAGCTTGGTACTAGCGGGAGCGGACGAGCAGTACTTC.

The chain joins TRBV19 to TRBJ1-2; a possible D gene is TRBD1 (6 bases). Between the trimmed V and J ends, which lost 5 bases and 2 bases, there was a span of 15 bases. Looked up from germline, CDR1 is LNHDA and CDR2 is SQIVND (reference sequence). This CDR3 is built from 15 residues. The CDR3 DNA reads as TGTGCCAGTAGTTTACCGGGACATTTCAACTATGGCTACACCTTC. The encoded protein is CASSLPGHFNYGYTF.

This sequence joins TRBV23-1 and TRBJ2-7; TRBD2 is a possible D gene (6 bases). TRBV23-1 is an ORF, and what it does is uncertain. V was shortened by 5 bases and J by 3 bases, with 14 bases between the two germline ends. The CDR3 is 14 residues long. The CDR3 here is CASSYQWRDYEQYF. CDR3 in DNA: TGCGCCAGCAGTTACCAGTGGAGGGACTACGAGCAGTACTTC.

The chain combines TRBV6-6 with TRBJ1-5, with 8 bases that match TRBD1. V gave up 5 bases and J gave up 6 bases; unmatched junction bases: 6. The germline CDR1 and CDR2 sequences are MNHNY and SVGAGI (reference sequence). The CDR3 length is 14 residues. The CDR3 here is CASSARTGLQPQHF. Here the CDR3 DNA reads TGTGCCAGCAGTGCCAGGACAGGGCTTCAGCCCCAGCATTTT.

This sequence joins TRBV9 and TRBJ1-4; no firm D call. CDR3 length: 14 amino acids. The V gene lost 3 bases and the J gene lost 0 bases, with 6 bases spanning the gap. The germline CDR1 and CDR2 sequences are SGDLS and YYNGEE. The CDR3 here is CASSGGTTNEKLFF. The CDR3 DNA reads as TGTGCCAGCAGCGGCGGTACAACTAATGAAAAACTGTTTTTT.

The V and J genes are TRBV7-2 and TRBJ1-5; D might be TRBD1 (6 bases). V lost 6 bases, J lost 0 bases, and 15 bases lay in between. The CDR3 has 16 amino acids. Germline-derived CDR1 and CDR2 are SGHTA and FQGNSA. The CDR3 sequence is CASSNQGGYSNQPQHF. For the CDR3, the DNA is TGTGCCAGCAGTAACCAAGGGGGTTATAGCAATCAGCCCCAGCATTTT. The whole variable domain, remainder taken from reference TRBV7-2 and TRBJ1-5, is GAGVSQSPSNKVTEKGKDVELRCDPISGHTALYWYRQSLGQGLEFLIYFQGNSAPDKSGLPSDRFSAERTGGSVSTLTIQRTQQEDSAVYLCASSNQGGYSNQPQHFGDGTRLSIL.

The chain employs TRBV2 and TRBJ2-7; D gene ambiguous. CDR3 size: 16 residues. Trimming removed 1 base from V and 3 bases from J, with 16 bases in between. Germline CDR1 is SNHLY and CDR2 is FYNNEI. CDR3 sequence reads: CASSEDARIDFYEQYF. The CDR3 DNA is TGTGCCAGCAGTGAAGATGCCAGAATTGATTTCTACGAGCAGTACTTC.

This clone occurred once. The chain is built from TRBV19 and TRBJ1-1, with D possibly TRBD1 on 6 matching bases. This CDR3 has 14 residues. Trimming left V 5 bases short and J 4 bases short, with 14 bases between. Germline assignment: CDR1 LNHDA and CDR2 SQIVND (reference sequence). The DNA for the CDR3 is TGTGCCAGTAGTGCACAGGGTACGATCACTGAAGCTTTCTTT. Protein sequence: CASSAQGTITEAFF.

This chain uses TRBV5-1 with TRBJ1-2, with a tentative D call TRBD1 (5 bases). The CDR3 runs 15 residues. Germline CDR1 SGHRS, CDR2 YFSETQ. Trimming took 4 bases from V and 6 from J, leaving 19 bases between them. CDR3 in amino acids: CASSLRTTSADGYTF. The CDR3 DNA reads TGCGCCAGCAGCCTGAGGACAACCTCCGCGGATGGCTACACCTTC.

CDR3 DNA sequence: TGCAGCGTCAAGCAGGGGCACGAGCAGTACTTC. Protein: CSVKQGHEQYF. The chain is built from TRBV29-1 and TRBJ2-7, with D possibly matching TRBD1 (6 bases). This CDR3 has 11 residues. The germline V and J ends were trimmed by 6 bases and 5 bases, with 11 bases remaining between them. Germline V gives CDR1 SQVTM, CDR2 ANQGSEA.

The gene calls are TRBV28 and TRBJ1-2; D perhaps matches TRBD1 (6 bases). V was shortened by 5 bases and J by 6 bases, with 13 bases between the two germline ends. CDR3 length equals 13 residues. Germline V gene lookup returns CDR1 MDHEN and CDR2 SYDVKM. CDR3 coding DNA: TGTGCCAGCAGTCTAGAAAACAGGGATGGCTACACCTTC. It codes for CASSLENRDGYTF.

The table lists this clone with a few counts. CDR3 sequence reads: CASRFSSYNEQFF. For the CDR3, the DNA is TGTGCCAGCAGATTTAGCTCCTACAATGAGCAGTTCTTC. The chain employs TRBV5-6 and TRBJ2-1; D gene unclear. The CDR3 runs to 13 residues. V was pared by 5 bases and J by 0 bases, with 6 bases between. In germline, CDR1 is SGHDT, CDR2 YYEEEE.

V gene TRBV5-4 combines with J gene TRBJ2-7, with 11 nucleotides matching TRBD2. Germline trimming cut 5 bases from V and 5 bases from J; bases unmatched to any gene: 9. The CDR3 is 15 amino acids. The germline V gene has CDR1 SGHNT and CDR2 YYREEE (reference sequence). The CDR3 sequence: CASSYLTSGTHEQYF. The CDR3 DNA reads TGTGCCAGCAGTTATTTGACTAGCGGGACTCACGAGCAGTACTTC. The whole variable domain, filled in from reference TRBV5-4 and TRBJ2-7, reads ETGVTQSPTHLIKTRGQQVTLRCSSQSGHNTVSWYQQALGQGPQFIFQYYREEENGRGNFPPRFSGLQFPNYSSELNVNALELDDSALYLCASSYLTSGTHEQYFGPGTRLTVT.

The chain employs TRBV28 and TRBJ2-7, with D tentatively TRBD2 (5 bases). The CDR3 totals 14 residues. From germline, CDR1 is MDHEN and CDR2 SYDVKM. Trimming took off 7 bases at V and 1 base at J, with 14 bases between the two ends. This CDR3 is CASNPRESSYEQYF. CDR3 nucleotide sequence: TGTGCCAGCAATCCGAGGGAATCTTCCTACGAGCAGTACTTC.

J is TRBJ1-1 and V is TRBV19; 7 bases fit TRBD1. The V gene's germline CDR1 is LNHDA and CDR2 SQIVND (reference sequence). Losses at the gene ends were 3 bases for V and 2 bases for J; bases not matched to a gene: 6. CDR3 length: 15 amino acids. CDR3 DNA: TGTGCCAGTAGTATCGGGGACAGATACAACACTGAAGCTTTCTTT. This translates into CASSIGDRYNTEAFF. The variable domain in full, with the rest retrieved from reference TRBV19 and TRBJ1-1, is DGGITQSPKYLFRKEGQNVTLSCEQNLNHDAMYWYRQDPGQGLRLIYYSQIVNDFQKGDIAEGYSVSREKKESFPLTVTSAQKNPTAFYLCASSIGDRYNTEAFFGQGTRLTVV.

V and J are TRBV6-2 or TRBV6-3 and TRBJ2-7; 7 bases agree with TRBD1. The CDR3 runs to 14 residues. V shed 5 bases and J 4 bases; nucleotides not matched to a gene: 8. Per the germline V gene, CDR1 is MNHEY and CDR2 is SVGEGT. For the CDR3, the DNA is TGTGCCAGCAGTCGACAGGGCTCGAGGTACGAGCAGTACTTC. Encoded protein: CASSRQGSRYEQYF.

The chain carries TRBV7-9 and TRBJ1-1; 7 nucleotides agree with TRBD1. The germline V gene encodes CDR1 SEHNR and CDR2 FQNEAQ (reference sequence). The CDR3 length is 16 residues. Trimming took 6 bases from V and 1 from J; bases not matched to a gene: 11. DNA of the CDR3: TGTGCCAGCAGGTCGCCCCCCTACAGGGGGAACACTGAAGCTTTCTTT. It encodes CASRSPPYRGNTEAFF. Using reference TRBV7-9 and TRBJ1-1 for the parts outside the CDR3, the full variable domain is DTGVSQNPRHKITKRGQNVTFRCDPISEHNRLYWYRQTLGQGPEFLTYFQNEAQLEKSRLLSDRFSAERPKGSFSTLEIQRTEQGDSAMYLCASRSPPYRGNTEAFFGQGTRLTVV.

This rearrangement joins TRBV14 to TRBJ1-5, with D hard to call. Deletions cut 0 bases from V and 9 bases from J, with 18 bases between. From germline, CDR1 is SGHDN and CDR2 FVKESK. The CDR3 covers 16 residues. Here the CDR3 reads CASSQDLGGRESPQHF. CDR3 nucleotide sequence: TGTGCCAGCAGCCAAGATCTGGGAGGGAGGGAATCGCCCCAGCATTTT.

This chain uses TRBV6-5 with TRBJ1-4; 8 bases line up with TRBD1. Germline V gene data show CDR1 as MNHEY and CDR2 as SVGAGI. V shed 4 bases, J shed 8 bases, and the junction held 9 bases outside the gene matches. CDR3 length: 15 amino acids. The CDR3 here is CASSFGQGGREKLFF. The CDR3 region has the DNA TGTGCCAGCAGTTTTGGACAGGGAGGCCGAGAAAAACTGTTTTTT.

The J gene is TRBJ1-5, the V gene TRBV5-1; 7 nucleotides line up with TRBD1. Trimming cost V 2 bases and J 6 bases; bases outside gene matches: 5. In germline, CDR1 is SGHRS, CDR2 YFSETQ. The CDR3 runs to 14 residues. CDR3 DNA: TGCGCCAGCAGCTTCGGGACAGAAGGTCAGCCCCAGCATTTT. This sequence encodes CASSFGTEGQPQHF.

The rearrangement links TRBV5-1 to TRBJ2-3; 8 bases line up with TRBD2. There are 15 residues in the CDR3. Unmatched junction bases numbered 7, after V lost 1 base and J lost 6 bases. Germline V gene data show CDR1 as SGHRS and CDR2 as YFSETQ. The CDR3 DNA is TGCGCCAGCAGCTTGATAACTAGCGGTGGGGATACGCAGTATTTT. Residues: CASSLITSGGDTQYF.

The chain carries TRBV28 and TRBJ2-5; D ambiguous. The CDR3 is 14 residues long. The germline V gene has CDR1 MDHEN and CDR2 SYDVKM. V lost 7 bases to trimming and J lost 5 bases, with 17 bases between them. The CDR3 DNA sequence: TGTGCCAGCACCAAACGGGTTCCCGAGGAGACCCAGTACTTC. This sequence encodes CASTKRVPEETQYF.

This clone has a count of ten or more. The chain is built from TRBV7-8 and TRBJ1-5; D remains ambiguous. The CDR3 length is 16 residues. Looked up from germline, CDR1 is SGHVS and CDR2 is FQNEAQ. The V and J ends lost 4 bases and 1 base respectively, with 14 bases between them. The CDR3 DNA reads as TGTGCCAGCAGCTGGGCCCCGCGAGAAAGCAATCAGCCCCAGCATTTT. This translates into CASSWAPRESNQPQHF.

The chain combines TRBV5-6 with TRBJ2-2, with D possibly TRBD1 on 6 matching bases. The V end lost 1 base, the J end lost 2 bases, and 15 bases lay between the germline ends. Per germline, CDR1 SGHDT and CDR2 YYEEEE. CDR3 size: 17 residues. CDR3 nucleotides: TGTGCCAGCAGCTTGTCGTCTCAGGGGATAAACACCGGGGAGCTGTTTTTT. Its protein is CASSLSSQGINTGELFF. The full variable domain, completed using reference TRBV5-6 and TRBJ2-2, is DAGVTQSPTHLIKTRGQQVTLRCSPKSGHDTVSWYQQALGQGPQFIFQYYEEEERQRGNFPDRFSGHQFPNYSSELNVNALLLGDSALYLCASSLSSQGINTGELFFGEGSRLTVL.

CDR3 protein: CATGEGYGYTF. Here the CDR3 DNA reads TGTGCCACCGGTGAGGGTTATGGCTACACCTTC. The V gene is TRBV27, the J gene TRBJ1-2; D is uncertain. V lost 10 bases and J 5 bases, leaving 11 bases between the germline ends. Looked up from germline, CDR1 is MNHEY and CDR2 is SMNVEV (reference sequence). The CDR3 runs 11 residues.

This CDR3 reads CASSYAQGGRENYGYTF. The CDR3 DNA reads TGTGCCAGCAGTTATGCACAGGGTGGGCGCGAGAACTATGGCTACACCTTC. This chain joins TRBV5-4 and TRBJ1-2, with D possibly being TRBD1 (6 bases). The germline CDR1 and CDR2 sequences are SGHNT and YYREEE (reference sequence). There are 17 residues in the CDR3. The germline V and J ends were trimmed by 5 bases and 2 bases, with 22 bases remaining between them.

In this sample, this clone turned up a few times. The genes are TRBV7-3 and TRBJ2-2, with D tentatively TRBD2 (6 bases). Trimming left V 3 bases short and J 5 bases short, with 7 bases between. The CDR3 runs 13 residues. Per germline, CDR1 SGHTA and CDR2 FQGTGA. CDR3: CASSFGGTGELFF. The CDR3 DNA reads TGTGCCAGCAGCTTCGGGGGAACCGGGGAGCTGTTTTTT.

The genes are TRBV18 and TRBJ1-5; D is ambiguous. Per germline, CDR1 KGHSH and CDR2 LQKENI. V was trimmed by 3 bases and J by 6 bases, leaving 6 bases between them. The CDR3 is made up of 12 amino acids. CDR3 residues: CASSPPGQPQHF. The CDR3 DNA reads TGTGCCAGCTCACCCCCGGGTCAGCCCCAGCATTTT.

This clone was seen a few times. The chain has TRBV5-4 and TRBJ1-3; possibly TRBD1 for D (6 bases). Germline loops: CDR1 SGHNT, CDR2 YYREEE (reference sequence). This CDR3 has 14 amino acids. Trimming removed 4 bases at V and 7 bases at J, with 15 bases between. In DNA, the CDR3 is TGTGCCAGCAGCGGAACAGGGATGGCGAACACCATATATTTT. It translates to CASSGTGMANTIYF. The full variable domain, completed using reference TRBV5-4 and TRBJ1-3, is ETGVTQSPTHLIKTRGQQVTLRCSSQSGHNTVSWYQQALGQGPQFIFQYYREEENGRGNFPPRFSGLQFPNYSSELNVNALELDDSALYLCASSGTGMANTIYFGEGSWLTVV.

The CDR3 is CASSAPGRVSMGTEAFF. CDR3 DNA: TGTGCCAGCAGCGCCCCTGGCCGGGTCTCCATGGGCACTGAAGCTTTCTTT. V is TRBV11-3 and J is TRBJ1-1; D not certain. Germline V gene data show CDR1 as SGHNT and CDR2 as YENEEA. The CDR3 totals 17 residues. With 5 bases removed from V and 4 bases from J, the gap between germline ends came to 23 bases.

This chain joins TRBV30 and TRBJ1-5; 8 bases map to TRBD1. The CDR3 extends over 16 amino acids. Germline-derived CDR1 and CDR2 are GTSNPN and SVGIG (reference sequence). Germline trimming cut 0 bases from V and 5 bases from J; bases unmatched to any gene: 9. CDR3 DNA: TGTGCCTGGAGTGTAATGGGGACAGGTAGAGATCAGCCCCAGCATTTT. Protein product: CAWSVMGTGRDQPQHF.